This entry lists 17 T cell receptor beta chains sequenced from one sample in a study of CD8 T cells in Susac syndrome. The authors reverse transcribed roughly 0.5 to 1 ug RNA with random hexamers. Via MiXCR, TCRdb re-called the immunoSEQ multiplex PCR reads, giving one row per CDR3 protein. Of roughly 190,000 distinct CDR3 sequences listed, about 94% were seen once; the top ten hold 0.09% to 0.12%. Source material: CD4+ T cells from PBMCs. These receptors all come from a human donor in good health.

The rearrangement links TRBV18 to TRBJ2-7, with D perhaps TRBD1 or TRBD2 (5 bases each). This CDR3 comprises 12 residues. V was trimmed by 6 bases and J by 5 bases, leaving 11 bases between them. Germline V gives CDR1 KGHSH, CDR2 LQKENI. The CDR3 protein is CASSSTGHEQYV. DNA for the CDR3: TGTGCCAGCTCTAGTACGGGGCACGAGCAGTACGTC.

This clonotype was found once. The chain carries TRBV28 and TRBJ2-1, with 9 bases matching TRBD1. Germline CDR1 MDHEN, CDR2 SYDVKM. Trimming cost V 7 bases and J 6 bases; bases outside gene matches: 13. There are 16 residues in the CDR3. CDR3 amino acids: CASISSGQGMVNEQFF. CDR3 DNA sequence: TGTGCCAGCATCTCTTCGGGACAGGGAATGGTCAATGAGCAGTTCTTC.

The gene calls are TRBV5-4 and TRBJ1-4, with D hard to call. Looked up from germline, CDR1 is SGHNT and CDR2 is YYREEE (reference sequence). The CDR3 sequence is 12 residues long. Trimming stripped 3 bases from V and 15 bases from J, with 15 bases between. The CDR3 DNA sequence: TGTGCCAGCAGCTCTCAGTCAGGCGGGGTGTTTTTT. Protein sequence: CASSSQSGGVFF.

The chain uses TRBV20-1 and TRBJ2-1; TRBD2 agrees at 7 bases. The germline V gene has CDR1 DFQATT and CDR2 SNEGSKA (reference sequence). The V and J ends lost 0 bases and 8 bases, in that order; junction bases with no gene match: 7. The CDR3 extends over 14 amino acids. Here the CDR3 reads CSARDRRLADEQFF. The CDR3 nucleotides are TGCAGTGCTAGAGATAGAAGGCTAGCGGATGAGCAGTTCTTC.

The rearrangement uses TRBV30 and TRBJ1-2; no reliable D call. V was trimmed by 4 bases and J by 5 bases, leaving 26 bases between them. This CDR3 has 17 amino acids. CDR1 is GTSNPN, CDR2 SVGIG, per germline (reference sequence). The CDR3 loop reads CAWISPGRGAMGYGYTF. CDR3 nucleotides: TGTGCCTGGATCTCCCCTGGGAGAGGCGCAATGGGGTATGGCTACACCTTC.

The genes are TRBV19 and TRBJ2-2; D is perhaps TRBD1 (6 bases). The CDR3 extends over 13 amino acids. V lost 6 bases to trimming and J lost 5 bases, with 10 bases between them. CDR1 and CDR2 from the germline V gene are LNHDA and SQIVND (reference sequence). The CDR3 nucleotides are TGTGCCAGTAGCAGGGGCTGGACCGGGGAGCTGTTTTTT. Protein product: CASSRGWTGELFF.

The rearrangement uses TRBV12-3 or TRBV12-4 and TRBJ2-1; no reliable D call. V lost 3 bases, J lost 4 bases, and 7 bases lay in between. The CDR3 is 13 amino acids. The CDR3 loop is CASSFTGYNEQFF. CDR3 bases: TGTGCCAGCAGTTTTACCGGGTACAATGAGCAGTTCTTC.

The rearrangement joins TRBV20-1 to TRBJ2-5; 10 positions agree with TRBD1. The J call may be incorrect, as the DNA end agrees better with TRBJ2-7. The germline V gene has CDR1 DFQATT and CDR2 SNEGSKA (reference sequence). The CDR3 runs to 12 residues. The CDR3 spells CSATTGGDEQYV. The CDR3 DNA is TGCAGTGCTACGACAGGGGGCGACGAGCAGTACGTC.

The chain recombines TRBV20-1 with TRBJ2-7; 8 bases line up with TRBD1. After removal of 3 bases from V and 7 bases from J, the junction contained 11 bases not matched to a gene. This CDR3 spans 14 amino acids. Germline CDR1 DFQATT, CDR2 SNEGSKA (reference sequence). For the CDR3, the DNA is TGCAGTGCTAGCATCAGGGGGCCTCTGTTTGAGCAGTACTTC. This gives the protein CSASIRGPLFEQYF.

This clonotype was detected once. The rearrangement links TRBV6-6 to TRBJ2-7; 10 bases agree with TRBD1. The ends lost 6 bases at V and 5 bases at J; junction bases unmatched: 10. CDR1 MNHNY and CDR2 SVGAGI come from the germline V gene (reference sequence). This CDR3 contains 15 residues. The CDR3, as DNA: TGTGCCAGCAGAACATCTCGGGACAGGGGCCACGAGCAGTACTTC. As protein: CASRTSRDRGHEQYF.

This chain joins TRBV24-1 and TRBJ1-3; D not certain. CDR1 and CDR2 from the germline V gene are KGHDR and SFDVKD. Trimming shortened V by 9 bases and J by 0 bases, and 11 bases separated the two germline ends. The CDR3 is made up of 14 amino acids. CDR3 nucleotide sequence: TGTGCCACCTCATCCCTGAGCTCTGGAAACACCATATATTTT. Translation gives CATSSLSSGNTIYF.

The gene calls are TRBV6-2 or TRBV6-3 and TRBJ2-1; TRBD2 is a possible D gene (5 bases). The CDR3 consists of 11 residues. Per germline, CDR1 MNHEY and CDR2 SVGEGT. V lost 7 bases, J lost 8 bases, and 9 bases lay in between. The CDR3 DNA is TGTGCCAGCACCCACGGGGATGAGCAGTTCTTC. Translated: CASTHGDEQFF.

Comments on this clonotype: The junction departs from germline at one end; a sequencing error may be responsible. The chain employs TRBV6-1 and TRBJ1-6; D remains ambiguous. Germline V gives CDR1 MNHNS, CDR2 SASEGT. The CDR3 is made up of 18 amino acids. As DNA, the CDR3 is TGTGCCAGCAGTGCAGTTCTGAACTGGGGAAGTAATAATTCCCCCCTCCACTTT. As protein: CASSAVLNWGSNNSPLHF.

CDR3 bases: TGCAGCGTTGAAGATCTTGGGGATGGCTACACCTTC. It is translated as CSVEDLGDGYTF. This chain connects TRBV29-1 to TRBJ1-2; D is unresolved. The CDR3 is made up of 12 amino acids. Per germline, CDR1 SQVTM and CDR2 ANQGSEA. Trimming took 0 bases from V and 6 from J, leaving 8 bases between them.

This chain links TRBV5-1 with TRBJ2-2; D is perhaps TRBD2 (5 bases). Germline V gene lookup returns CDR1 SGHRS and CDR2 YFSETQ. Trimming removed 0 bases at V and 11 bases at J, with 14 bases between. This CDR3 is 14 amino acids long. In nucleotides, the CDR3 is TGCGCCAGCAGCTTGGACAGTCTGCGGGCAGAGCTGTTTTTT. It codes for CASSLDSLRAELFF.

The rearrangement uses TRBV5-1 and TRBJ2-3; 9 bases are shared with TRBD2. Germline V gene sequence: CDR1 SGHRS, CDR2 YFSETQ. V shed 1 base, J shed 2 bases, and the junction held 8 bases outside the gene matches. This CDR3 contains 17 residues. The CDR3 loop is CASSLTIASGATDTQYF. The CDR3 nucleotides read TGCGCCAGCAGCTTGACTATCGCTAGCGGGGCCACAGATACGCAGTATTTT.

The rearrangement uses TRBV29-1 and TRBJ1-4; 7 nucleotides agree with TRBD1. Germline loops: CDR1 SQVTM, CDR2 ANQGSEA. The CDR3 totals 12 residues. The junction had 3 bases not matched to a gene; V was cut back by 3 bases and J by 8 bases. CDR3 sequence: CSVETGREKLFF. In nucleotides, the CDR3 is TGCAGCGTTGAGACAGGGCGGGAAAAACTGTTTTTT.